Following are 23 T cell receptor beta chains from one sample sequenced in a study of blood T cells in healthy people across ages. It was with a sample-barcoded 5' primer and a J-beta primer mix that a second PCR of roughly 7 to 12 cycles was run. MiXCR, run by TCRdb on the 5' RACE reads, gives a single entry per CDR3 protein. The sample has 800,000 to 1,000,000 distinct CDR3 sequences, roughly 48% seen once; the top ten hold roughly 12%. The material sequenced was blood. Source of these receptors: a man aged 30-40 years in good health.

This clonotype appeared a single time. CDR3 amino acids: CASSVDARDLYNEQFF. CDR3 in DNA: TGTGCCAGCAGCGTAGATGCCAGGGACCTCTACAATGAGCAGTTCTTC. This chain uses TRBV9 with TRBJ2-1, with D perhaps assigned TRBD1 or TRBD2 (5 bases each). CDR1 and CDR2 (germline): SGDLS, YYNGEE. Between the trimmed V and J ends, which lost 0 bases and 3 bases, there was a span of 13 bases. This CDR3 region has 16 residues.

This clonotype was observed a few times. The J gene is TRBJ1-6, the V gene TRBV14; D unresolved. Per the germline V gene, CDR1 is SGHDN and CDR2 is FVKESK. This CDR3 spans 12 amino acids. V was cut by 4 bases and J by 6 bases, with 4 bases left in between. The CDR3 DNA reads TGTGCCAGCAGCCGAGCTAATTCACCCCTCCACTTT. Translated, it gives CASSRANSPLHF.

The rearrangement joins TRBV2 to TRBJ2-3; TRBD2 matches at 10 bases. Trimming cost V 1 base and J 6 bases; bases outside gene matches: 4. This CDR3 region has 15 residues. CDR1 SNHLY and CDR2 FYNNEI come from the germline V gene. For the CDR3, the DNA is TGTGCCAGCAGTGAAGATACTAGCGGGGCCGATACGCAGTATTTT. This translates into CASSEDTSGADTQYF.

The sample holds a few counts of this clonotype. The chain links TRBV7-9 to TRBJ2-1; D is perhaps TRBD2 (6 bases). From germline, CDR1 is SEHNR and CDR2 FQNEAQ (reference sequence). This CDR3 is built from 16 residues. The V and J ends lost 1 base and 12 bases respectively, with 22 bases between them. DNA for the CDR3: TGTGCCAGCAGCTTAGGGACTACAAGCCCCCTAAGCGGGCAGTTCTTC. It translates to CASSLGTTSPLSGQFF.

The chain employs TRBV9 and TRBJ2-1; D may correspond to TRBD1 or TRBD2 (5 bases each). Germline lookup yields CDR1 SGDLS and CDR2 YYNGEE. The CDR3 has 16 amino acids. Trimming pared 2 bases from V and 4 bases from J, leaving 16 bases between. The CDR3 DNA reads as TGTGCCAGCAGCGTTGACAATCGGGACGGATACAATGAGCAGTTCTTC. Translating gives CASSVDNRDGYNEQFF.

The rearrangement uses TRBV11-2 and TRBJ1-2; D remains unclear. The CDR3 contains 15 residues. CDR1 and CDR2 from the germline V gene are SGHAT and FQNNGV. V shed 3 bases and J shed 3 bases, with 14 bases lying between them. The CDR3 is CASSLETLVHYGYTF. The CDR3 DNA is TGTGCCAGCAGCTTGGAGACACTCGTCCACTATGGCTACACCTTC.

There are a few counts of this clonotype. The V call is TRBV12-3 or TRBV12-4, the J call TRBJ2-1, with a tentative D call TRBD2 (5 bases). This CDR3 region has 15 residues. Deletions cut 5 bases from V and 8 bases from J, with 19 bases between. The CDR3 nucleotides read TGTGCCAGCAGTAGGGCTTCGAGTCTAGCCCATGAGCAGTTCTTC. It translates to CASSRASSLAHEQFF.

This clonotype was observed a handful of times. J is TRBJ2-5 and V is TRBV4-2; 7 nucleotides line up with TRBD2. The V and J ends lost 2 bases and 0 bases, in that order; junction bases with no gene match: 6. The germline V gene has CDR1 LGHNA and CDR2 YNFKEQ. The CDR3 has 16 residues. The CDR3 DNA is TGTGCCAGCAGCCAACCCGGGACTACCAACCAAGAGACCCAGTACTTC. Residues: CASSQPGTTNQETQYF.

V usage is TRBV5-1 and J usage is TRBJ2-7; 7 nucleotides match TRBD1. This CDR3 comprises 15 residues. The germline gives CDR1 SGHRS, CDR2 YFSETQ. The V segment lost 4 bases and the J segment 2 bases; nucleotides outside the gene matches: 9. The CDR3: CASSVGTAGAYEQYF. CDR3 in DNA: TGCGCCAGCAGCGTCGGGACAGCCGGGGCCTACGAGCAGTACTTC.

For the CDR3, the DNA is TGTGCCAGCAGCGTTGATCCCCCGGGGGGGCCCACAGATACGCAGTATTTT. This codes for CASSVDPPGGPTDTQYF. The rearrangement joins TRBV9 to TRBJ2-3; 8 bases align to TRBD2. Germline V gene data show CDR1 as SGDLS and CDR2 as YYNGEE. The CDR3 has 17 amino acids. J gave up 2 bases and V 2 bases, and 10 bases lay outside the gene matches. Full variable domain (rest looked up from reference TRBV9 and TRBJ2-3): DSGVTQTPKHLITATGQRVTLRCSPRSGDLSVYWYQQSLDQGLQFLIQYYNGEERAKGNILERFSAQQFPDLHSELNLSSLELGDSALYFCASSVDPPGGPTDTQYFGPGTRLTVL.

The CDR3 nucleotides read TGCAGTTCCCGACAGGGGGCGGGCGCTGGGGCCAACGTCCTGACTTTC. Encoded protein: CSSRQGAGAGANVLTF. V and J are TRBV20-1 and TRBJ2-6; TRBD1 matches at 10 bases. V shed 8 bases, J shed 2 bases, and the junction held 9 bases outside the gene matches. The germline V gene encodes CDR1 DFQATT and CDR2 SNEGSKA (reference sequence). This CDR3 has 16 residues.

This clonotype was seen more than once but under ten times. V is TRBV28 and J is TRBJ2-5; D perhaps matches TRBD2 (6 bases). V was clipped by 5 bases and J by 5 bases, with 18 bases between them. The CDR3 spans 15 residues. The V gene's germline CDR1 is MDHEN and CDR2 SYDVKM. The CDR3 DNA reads TGTGCCAGCAGTGTCCCGGGACTCGGCCGGGAGACCCAGTACTTC. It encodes CASSVPGLGRETQYF.

CDR3 coding DNA: TGTGCCAGCTCACCATGGGGGGATACGACTAATGAAAAACTGTTTTTT. As protein: CASSPWGDTTNEKLFF. The V call is TRBV18, the J call TRBJ1-4, with TRBD1 as a possible D gene (5 bases). V was pared by 2 bases and J by 2 bases, with 12 bases between. Germline CDR1 is KGHSH and CDR2 is LQKENI. This CDR3 region has 16 residues.

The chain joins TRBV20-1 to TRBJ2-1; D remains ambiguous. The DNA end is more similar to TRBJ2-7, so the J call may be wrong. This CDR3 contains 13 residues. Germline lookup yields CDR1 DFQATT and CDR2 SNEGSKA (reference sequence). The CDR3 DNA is TGCAGTGCTAGACCCAGCTTTGACTACGAGCAGTACTTC. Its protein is CSARPSFDYEQYF.

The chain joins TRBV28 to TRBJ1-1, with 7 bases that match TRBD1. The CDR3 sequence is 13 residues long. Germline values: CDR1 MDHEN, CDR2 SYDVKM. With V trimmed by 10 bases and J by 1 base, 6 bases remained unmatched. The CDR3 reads CATLDRENTEAFF. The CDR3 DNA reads TGTGCCACCCTTGACAGGGAGAACACTGAAGCTTTCTTT. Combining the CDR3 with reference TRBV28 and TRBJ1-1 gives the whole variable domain DVKVTQSSRYLVKRTGEKVFLECVQDMDHENMFWYRQDPGLGLRLIYFSYDVKMKEKGDIPEGYSVSREKKERFSLILESASTNQTSMYLCATLDRENTEAFFGQGTRLTVV.

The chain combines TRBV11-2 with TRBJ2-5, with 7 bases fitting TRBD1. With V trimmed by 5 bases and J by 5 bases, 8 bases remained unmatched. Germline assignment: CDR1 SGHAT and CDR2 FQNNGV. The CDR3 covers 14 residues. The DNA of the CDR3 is TGTGCCAGCAGCCCAAAAACAGGGGACGAGACCCAGTACTTC. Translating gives CASSPKTGDETQYF.

This CDR3 is CASSHGGNVYGYTF. As DNA, the CDR3 is TGTGCCAGCAGTCATGGTGGGAACGTCTACGGCTACACCTTC. This chain connects TRBV28 to TRBJ1-2; D unclear. Germline V gives CDR1 MDHEN, CDR2 SYDVKM. V lost 5 bases and J lost 8, with 18 bases in between. This CDR3 region has 14 residues.

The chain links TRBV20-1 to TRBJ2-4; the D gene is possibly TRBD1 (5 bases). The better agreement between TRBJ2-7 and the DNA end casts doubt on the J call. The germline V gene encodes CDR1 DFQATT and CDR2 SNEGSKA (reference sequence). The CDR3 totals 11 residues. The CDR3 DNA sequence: TGCAGGGGGCAGATTCGCGACGAGCAGTACTTC. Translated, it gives CRGQIRDEQYF.

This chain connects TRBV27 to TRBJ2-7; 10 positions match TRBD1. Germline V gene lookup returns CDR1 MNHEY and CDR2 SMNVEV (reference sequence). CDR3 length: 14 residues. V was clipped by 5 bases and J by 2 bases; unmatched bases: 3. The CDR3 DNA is TGTGCCAGCAGTGGGACAGGGGTTGCCTACGAGCAGTACTTC. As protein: CASSGTGVAYEQYF.

The CDR3: CASSLRQGVRYEQYF. For the CDR3, the DNA is TGTGCCAGCAGTTTACGACAGGGGGTCCGGTACGAGCAGTACTTC. The chain uses TRBV27 and TRBJ2-7, with 9 bases aligning to TRBD1. The CDR3 is 15 residues long. Germline CDR1 is MNHEY and CDR2 is SMNVEV (reference sequence). V was pared by 2 bases and J by 4 bases, with 6 bases of the junction left unmatched.

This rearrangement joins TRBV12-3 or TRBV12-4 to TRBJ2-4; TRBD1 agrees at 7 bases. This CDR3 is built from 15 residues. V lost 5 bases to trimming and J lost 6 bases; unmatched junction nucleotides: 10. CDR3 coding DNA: TGTGCCAGCAGTCCCTCAAAGGCAGGGGGAAACATTCAGTACTTC. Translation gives CASSPSKAGGNIQYF.

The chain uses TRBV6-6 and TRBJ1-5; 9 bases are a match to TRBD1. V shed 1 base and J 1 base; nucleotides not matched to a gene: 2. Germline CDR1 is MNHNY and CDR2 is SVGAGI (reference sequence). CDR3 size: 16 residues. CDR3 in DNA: TGTGCCAGCAGTTACTTCGGACAGGGGAGCAATCAGCCCCAGCATTTT. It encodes CASSYFGQGSNQPQHF.

The CDR3 bases are TGCAGTGCTTGGGGCGATCCAGCGAGAAATGAGCAGTACTTC. Its protein is CSAWGDPARNEQYF. The chain uses TRBV20-1 and TRBJ2-5; possible D gene TRBD1, 5 bases. The CDR3 is 14 amino acids. CDR1 DFQATT and CDR2 SNEGSKA come from the germline V gene (reference sequence). Trimming cost V 5 bases and J 11 bases, with 24 bases left between them.